Described below is a single T cell receptor (beta chain) sequence and its context. Its antigen is not known. CDR1 is DFQATT, CDR2 SNEGSKA, per germline (reference sequence). The CDR3 consists of 13 residues. V lost 6 bases and J lost 9, with 18 bases in between. The entry originates in a study of T-cell reconstitution after alpha-beta-depleted transplantation in children. Study-wide results and limits: From newly produced T cells came most of the T-cell counts and diversity one year after transplant. The origin of alpha-beta T cells about two months after transplant was reportedly several hundred expanded graft clones.

The authors prepared the TCRbeta library with unique molecular identifiers. TCRdb itself ran the PCR reads through MiXCR, one entry per CDR3 protein. The profile shows a few hundred thousand distinct CDR3 sequences, 13% of them singletons. The receptor was derived from a male patient between 10 and 17 years old who had a stem cell transplant for acute myeloid leukemia, so the T cells may come from the graft donor. The V gene is TRBV20-1, the J gene TRBJ2-1; possibly TRBD2 for D (5 bases). Sequences were derived from PBMCs, mostly from graft donor cells, sampled 360 days after TCRalphabeta/CD19-depleted stem cell transplant. The CDR3 protein is CSATTSLVTEQFF. The CDR3 DNA reads as TGCAGTGCCACAACTTCACTAGTAACTGAGCAGTTCTTC.